The 27 T cell receptor beta chains below all came from one sample that was sequenced in a study of T cell responses to AZD1222 COVID-19 vaccine. Method: immunoSEQ multiplex PCR; TCRdb's copy keeps in-frame clones and lacks some. The table records roughly 150,000 clones, approximately 91% of them present only once. The sequencing used peripheral blood, collected 28 days after the second AZD1222 dose. All receptors come from an adult who received the AZD1222 COVID-19 vaccine.

The gene calls are TRBV11-2 and TRBJ2-7; maybe TRBD1 (6 bases). Germline loops: CDR1 SGHAT, CDR2 FQNNGV. The V gene lost 5 bases and the J gene lost 2 bases, with 13 bases spanning the gap. The CDR3 covers 14 residues. CDR3 in amino acids: CASSTYRDPYEQYF. Written as DNA, the CDR3 is TGTGCCAGCAGCACATACAGGGATCCCTACGAGCAGTACTTC. The variable domain in full, with the rest retrieved from reference TRBV11-2 and TRBJ2-7, is EAGVAQSPRYKIIEKRQSVAFWCNPISGHATLYWYQQILGQGPKLLIQFQNNGVVDDSQLPKDRFSAERLKGVDSTLKIQPAKLEDSAVYLCASSTYRDPYEQYFGPGTRLTVT.

The J gene is TRBJ2-5, the V gene TRBV3-1 (or the pseudogene TRBV3-2); D is uncertain. CDR1 and CDR2 from the germline V gene are LGHDT and YNNKEL (reference sequence). This CDR3 has 12 residues. The V gene lost 0 bases and the J gene lost 7 bases, with 6 bases spanning the gap. CDR3 sequence (DNA): TGTGCCAGCAGCCAAGAACCGGGGACCCAGTACTTC. Residues: CASSQEPGTQYF.

The CDR3 loop is CASSLSASGVTYEQYF. The DNA for the CDR3 is TGTGCCAGCAGTTTAAGCGCTAGCGGGGTGACCTACGAGCAGTACTTC. The chain links TRBV27 to TRBJ2-7, with TRBD2 matching 9 bases. This CDR3 region has 16 residues. Trimming removed 2 bases from V and 2 bases from J; junction bases left unmatched: 7. The germline gives CDR1 MNHEY, CDR2 SMNVEV (reference sequence).

The chain couples TRBV19 to TRBJ1-4; TRBD1 might be the D (6 bases). From germline, CDR1 is LNHDA and CDR2 SQIVND (reference sequence). V lost 3 bases to trimming and J lost 7 bases, with 12 bases between them. There are 14 residues in the CDR3. CDR3 nucleotides: TGTGCCAGTAGTATGAAGGGGGGCGGTGAAAAACTGTTTTTT. Its protein is CASSMKGGGEKLFF. Full variable domain (outside the CDR3, taken from reference TRBV19 and TRBJ1-4): DGGITQSPKYLFRKEGQNVTLSCEQNLNHDAMYWYRQDPGQGLRLIYYSQIVNDFQKGDIAEGYSVSREKKESFPLTVTSAQKNPTAFYLCASSMKGGGEKLFFGSGTQLSVL.

The genes are TRBV5-8 and TRBJ1-5; D is unclear. The germline V and J ends were trimmed by 4 bases and 5 bases, with 4 bases remaining between them. Germline lookup yields CDR1 SGHTS and CDR2 YDEGEE. There are 11 residues in the CDR3. Here the CDR3 DNA reads TGTGCCAGCAGCCTTTATCAGCCCCAGCATTTT. It encodes CASSLYQPQHF.

The chain employs TRBV6-5 and TRBJ1-5, with 7 bases identical to TRBD1. The J segment lost 3 bases and the V segment lost 6 bases, leaving 8 bases of the junction unmatched. The CDR3 is 15 amino acids. Germline-derived CDR1 and CDR2 are MNHEY and SVGAGI. Here the CDR3 DNA reads TGTGCCAGCAGCCGTCGACAGGGACACAATCAGCCCCAGCATTTT. Translated: CASSRRQGHNQPQHF.

This chain links TRBV15 with TRBJ1-3; no clear D. The CDR3 is made up of 17 amino acids. Germline V gene sequence: CDR1 LNHNV, CDR2 YYDKDF (reference sequence). Trimming shortened V by 0 bases and J by 0 bases, and 12 bases separated the two germline ends. The CDR3 nucleotides read TGTGCCACCAGCAGAGACCTCTATACAATCTCTGGAAACACCATATATTTT. It encodes CATSRDLYTISGNTIYF.

The chain recombines TRBV28 with TRBJ2-7; the D call may be TRBD1 or TRBD2 (5 bases each). Germline V gives CDR1 MDHEN, CDR2 SYDVKM. With 3 bases removed from V and 2 bases from J, the gap between germline ends came to 14 bases. The CDR3 sequence is 15 residues long. CDR3 region: CASSLWGPTTYEQYF. The DNA of the CDR3 is TGTGCCAGCAGTTTGTGGGGACCGACGACCTACGAGCAGTACTTC.

The V call is TRBV19, the J call TRBJ1-5; D uncertain. Germline CDR1 LNHDA, CDR2 SQIVND (reference sequence). There are 17 residues in the CDR3. V lost 0 bases and J 0 bases, leaving 12 bases between the germline ends. The CDR3 protein is CASSIEARRNSNQPQHF. The CDR3 bases are TGTGCCAGTAGTATAGAGGCCAGGCGGAATAGCAATCAGCCCCAGCATTTT. The variable domain in full, with the rest retrieved from reference TRBV19 and TRBJ1-5, is DGGITQSPKYLFRKEGQNVTLSCEQNLNHDAMYWYRQDPGQGLRLIYYSQIVNDFQKGDIAEGYSVSREKKESFPLTVTSAQKNPTAFYLCASSIEARRNSNQPQHFGDGTRLSIL.

The chain couples TRBV28 to TRBJ1-1; 10 bases agree with TRBD1. Germline V lookup: CDR1 MDHEN, CDR2 SYDVKM. There are 16 residues in the CDR3. V lost 5 bases, J lost 4 bases, and 10 bases stayed unmatched. The CDR3 DNA sequence: TGTGCCAGCAGTCGACAGGGGGCTTCGTCGGGCACTGAAGCTTTCTTT. Protein sequence: CASSRQGASSGTEAFF.

The J gene is TRBJ1-5, the V gene TRBV13, with TRBD1 as a possible D gene (5 bases). There are 15 residues in the CDR3. Trimming left V 3 bases short and J 4 bases short, with 13 bases between. Germline V lookup: CDR1 PRHDT, CDR2 FYEKMQ (reference sequence). CDR3 loop: CASSFGQGLNQPQHF. The DNA of the CDR3 is TGTGCCAGCAGCTTCGGGCAGGGACTAAATCAGCCCCAGCATTTT.

V gene TRBV6-5 combines with J gene TRBJ1-1; D not certain. The CDR3 runs to 10 residues. V lost 8 bases and J lost 3, with 4 bases in between. The germline V gene encodes CDR1 MNHEY and CDR2 SVGAGI. CDR3 sequence (DNA): TGTGCCAGCGGGGACACTGAAGCTTTCTTT. Translation: CASGDTEAFF.

The V call is TRBV4-1, the J call TRBJ2-3; D may be TRBD2 (5 bases). There are 17 residues in the CDR3. V lost 1 base and J lost 1, with 15 bases in between. The germline CDR1 and CDR2 sequences are MGHRA and YSYEKL. The CDR3, as DNA: TGCGCCAGCAGCCAAGCGTACCAGCTGGGAGGCACAGATACGCAGTATTTT. Translation: CASSQAYQLGGTDTQYF.

The rearrangement links TRBV5-4 to TRBJ2-2; 13 nucleotides match TRBD2. The V segment lost 4 bases and the J segment 5 bases; nucleotides outside the gene matches: 11. Germline V gene sequence: CDR1 SGHNT, CDR2 YYREEE (reference sequence). The length of the CDR3 is 18 residues. The CDR3 coding sequence is TGTGCCAGCAGCCAAAGGACTAGCGGGAGAAGGCGGACCGGGGAGCTGTTTTTT. Protein sequence: CASSQRTSGRRRTGELFF.

The CDR3 bases are TGTGCCAGCAGACTCCTAGCGGGAGGGCCTTCAGATACGCAGTATTTT. This gives the protein CASRLLAGGPSDTQYF. This chain links TRBV7-9 with TRBJ2-3, with 12 bases aligning to TRBD2. Germline trimming cut 6 bases from V and 4 bases from J; bases unmatched to any gene: 8. The CDR3 loop spans 16 amino acids. The germline gives CDR1 SEHNR, CDR2 FQNEAQ (reference sequence).

This chain connects TRBV6-5 to TRBJ2-7; weak D call: TRBD1 (5 bases). V lost 7 bases to trimming and J lost 0 bases, with 13 bases between them. CDR3 length equals 14 residues. Germline V CDR1 and CDR2: MNHEY, SVGAGI. The CDR3 DNA is TGTGCCAGCACATTGGGGCCCAGCTCCTACGAGCAGTACTTC. Its protein is CASTLGPSSYEQYF.

The genes are TRBV5-4 and TRBJ2-1; 7 bases map to TRBD1. CDR1 and CDR2 (germline): SGHNT, YYREEE (reference sequence). The CDR3 contains 14 residues. Trimming took 4 bases from V and 0 from J; bases not matched to a gene: 1. The chain's CDR3 is CASSRDSSYNEQFF. The CDR3 DNA reads as TGTGCCAGCAGCCGGGACAGCTCCTACAATGAGCAGTTCTTC.

This sequence joins TRBV7-2 and TRBJ2-5, with D uncertain. CDR1 is SGHTA and CDR2 is FQGNSA in the germline V gene. This CDR3 comprises 13 residues. Trimming cost V 3 bases and J 1 base, with 6 bases left between them. The CDR3 here is CASSFPPQETQYF. The DNA for the CDR3 is TGTGCCAGCAGCTTCCCCCCCCAAGAGACCCAGTACTTC.

The J gene is TRBJ1-1, the V gene TRBV18; possible D gene TRBD1, 6 bases. Per germline, CDR1 KGHSH and CDR2 LQKENI. Trimming removed 3 bases from V and 4 bases from J, with 15 bases in between. CDR3 length equals 15 residues. The CDR3 nucleotides read TGTGCCAGCTCACCGCCACAGGGTAGAGGCACTGAAGCTTTCTTT. This translates into CASSPPQGRGTEAFF.

This sequence joins TRBV9 and TRBJ1-3; D is uncertain. CDR1 is SGDLS, CDR2 YYNGEE, per germline. The CDR3 totals 11 residues. The V end was cut by 3 bases, the J end by 7 bases, with 5 bases between. The CDR3 protein is CASSATNTIYF. In DNA, the CDR3 is TGTGCCAGCAGCGCCACGAACACCATATATTTT.

This clone was observed a single time. The V call is TRBV9, the J call TRBJ1-1; 9 positions match TRBD1. CDR1 SGDLS and CDR2 YYNGEE come from the germline V gene. The CDR3 extends over 13 amino acids. V was clipped by 2 bases and J by 4 bases; unmatched bases: 0. The CDR3 sequence: CASSVTGGTEAFF. Written as DNA, the CDR3 is TGTGCCAGCAGCGTGACAGGGGGCACTGAAGCTTTCTTT.

This chain connects TRBV6-5 to TRBJ1-3; TRBD1 agrees at 8 bases. V was clipped by 7 bases and J by 2 bases; unmatched bases: 1. The CDR3 is 13 amino acids. Germline CDR1 is MNHEY and CDR2 is SVGAGI. The CDR3 here is CASIQGAGNTIYF. DNA for the CDR3: TGTGCCAGCATACAGGGGGCTGGAAACACCATATATTTT.

V gene TRBV9 combines with J gene TRBJ2-1, with 12 bases identical to TRBD2. Germline V lookup: CDR1 SGDLS, CDR2 YYNGEE. Unmatched junction bases numbered 5, after V lost 0 bases and J lost 7 bases. The CDR3 extends over 16 amino acids. CDR3 sequence reads: CASSVDPSGGVNEQFF. The CDR3 bases are TGTGCCAGCAGCGTAGATCCTAGCGGGGGGGTAAATGAGCAGTTCTTC.

The genes are TRBV7-9 and TRBJ2-3; 10 bases map to TRBD2. Trimming at V came to 3 bases and at J to 1 base, leaving 1 base not matched to a gene. CDR1 SEHNR and CDR2 FQNEAQ come from the germline V gene (reference sequence). CDR3 size: 15 residues. The CDR3 DNA reads as TGTGCCAGCAGCTTCGGGACTAGCGGCACAGATACGCAGTATTTT. This encodes CASSFGTSGTDTQYF.

The chain combines TRBV7-8 with TRBJ1-2; D unclear. This CDR3 comprises 14 residues. V shed 5 bases and J shed 5 bases, with 15 bases lying between them. Germline V gene lookup returns CDR1 SGHVS and CDR2 FQNEAQ. The CDR3 bases are TGTGCCAGCAGCCCCGGTCTCGTGGCGTATGGCTACACCTTC. Translation: CASSPGLVAYGYTF.

This chain connects TRBV5-4 to TRBJ2-7; weak D call: TRBD2 (6 bases). Trimming pared 0 bases from V and 1 base from J, leaving 11 bases between. Per the germline V gene, CDR1 is SGHNT and CDR2 is YYREEE (reference sequence). The CDR3 is 15 amino acids. The CDR3 bases are TGTGCCAGCAGCTTGGTCGGGGGACCTTCCTACGAGCAGTACTTC. Translating gives CASSLVGGPSYEQYF. The full variable domain, in which reference TRBV5-4 and TRBJ2-7 provide the parts outside the CDR3, is ETGVTQSPTHLIKTRGQQVTLRCSSQSGHNTVSWYQQALGQGPQFIFQYYREEENGRGNFPPRFSGLQFPNYSSELNVNALELDDSALYLCASSLVGGPSYEQYFGPGTRLTVT.

The gene calls are TRBV19 and TRBJ2-1, with D tentatively TRBD1 (7 bases). V was clipped by 3 bases and J by 3 bases, with 12 bases between them. The germline V gene encodes CDR1 LNHDA and CDR2 SQIVND (reference sequence). CDR3 size: 15 residues. In DNA, the CDR3 is TGTGCCAGTAGTATGGAGGGGGCTGGCTACAATGAGCAGTTCTTC. It specifies CASSMEGAGYNEQFF.